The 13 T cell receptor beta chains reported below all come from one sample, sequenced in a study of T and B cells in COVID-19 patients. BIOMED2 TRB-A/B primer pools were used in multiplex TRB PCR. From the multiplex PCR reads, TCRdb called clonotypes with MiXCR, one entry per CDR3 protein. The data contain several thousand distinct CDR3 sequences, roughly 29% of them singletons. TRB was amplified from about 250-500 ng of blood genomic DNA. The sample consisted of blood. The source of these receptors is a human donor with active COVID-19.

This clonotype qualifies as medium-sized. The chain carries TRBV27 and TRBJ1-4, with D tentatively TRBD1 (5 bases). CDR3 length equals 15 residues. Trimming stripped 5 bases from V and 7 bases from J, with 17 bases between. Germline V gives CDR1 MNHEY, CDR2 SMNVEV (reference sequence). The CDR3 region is CASSNGRDLGEKLFF. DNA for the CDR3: TGTGCCAGCAGTAACGGCAGGGATTTGGGTGAAAAACTGTTTTTT. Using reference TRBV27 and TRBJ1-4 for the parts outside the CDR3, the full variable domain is EAQVTQNPRYLITVTGKKLTVTCSQNMNHEYMSWYRQDPGLGLRQIYYSMNVEVTDKGDVPEGYKVSRKEKRNFPLILESPSPNQTSLYFCASSNGRDLGEKLFFGSGTQLSVL.

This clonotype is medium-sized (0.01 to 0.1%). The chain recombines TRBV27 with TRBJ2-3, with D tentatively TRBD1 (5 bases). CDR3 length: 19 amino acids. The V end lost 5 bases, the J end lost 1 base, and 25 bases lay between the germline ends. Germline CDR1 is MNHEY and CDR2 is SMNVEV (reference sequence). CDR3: CASSHGADLGFLRTDTQYF. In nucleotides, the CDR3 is TGTGCCAGCAGTCATGGGGCGGACCTGGGGTTTTTACGCACAGATACGCAGTATTTT.

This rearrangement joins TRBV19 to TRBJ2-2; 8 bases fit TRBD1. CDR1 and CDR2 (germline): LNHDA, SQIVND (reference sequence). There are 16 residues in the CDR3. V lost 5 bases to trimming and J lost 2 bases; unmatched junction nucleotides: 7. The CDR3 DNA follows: TGTGCCAGTAGTTCCGAAGGACAGGGCAACACCGGGGAGCTGTTTTTT. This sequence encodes CASSSEGQGNTGELFF.

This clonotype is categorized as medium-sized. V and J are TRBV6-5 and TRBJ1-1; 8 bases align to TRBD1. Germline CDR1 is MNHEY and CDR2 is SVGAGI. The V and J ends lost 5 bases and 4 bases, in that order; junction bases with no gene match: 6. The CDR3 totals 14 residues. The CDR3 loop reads CASSNGQGGTEAFF. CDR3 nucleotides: TGTGCCAGCAGTAACGGACAGGGCGGCACTGAAGCTTTCTTT.

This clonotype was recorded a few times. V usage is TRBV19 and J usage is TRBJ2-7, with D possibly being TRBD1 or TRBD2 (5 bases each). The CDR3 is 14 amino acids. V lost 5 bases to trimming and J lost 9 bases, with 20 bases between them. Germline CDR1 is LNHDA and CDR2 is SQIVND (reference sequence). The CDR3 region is CASSDRDRETRQYF. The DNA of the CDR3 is TGTGCCAGTAGTGACCGGGACCGAGAGACTCGGCAGTACTTC.

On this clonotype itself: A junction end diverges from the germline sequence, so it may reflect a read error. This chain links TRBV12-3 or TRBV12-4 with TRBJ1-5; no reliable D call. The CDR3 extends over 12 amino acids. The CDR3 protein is CASRLAGQPQHF. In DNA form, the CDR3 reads TGTGCCAGCAGATTAGCGGGGCAGCCCCAGCATTTT.

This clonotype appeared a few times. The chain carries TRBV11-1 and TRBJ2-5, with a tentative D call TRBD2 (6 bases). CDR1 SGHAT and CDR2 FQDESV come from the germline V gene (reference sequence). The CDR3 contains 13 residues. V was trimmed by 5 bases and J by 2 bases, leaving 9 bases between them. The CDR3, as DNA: TGTGCCAGCAGCGCGGGACCGCAAGAGACCCAGTACTTC. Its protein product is CASSAGPQETQYF.

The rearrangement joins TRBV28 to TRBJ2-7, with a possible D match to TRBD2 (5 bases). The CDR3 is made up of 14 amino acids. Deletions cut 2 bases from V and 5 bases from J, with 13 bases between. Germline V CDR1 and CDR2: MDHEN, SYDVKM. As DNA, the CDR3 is TGTGCCAGCAGTTTAAGGAGGCAGAGAGACGAGCAGTACTTC. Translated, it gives CASSLRRQRDEQYF.

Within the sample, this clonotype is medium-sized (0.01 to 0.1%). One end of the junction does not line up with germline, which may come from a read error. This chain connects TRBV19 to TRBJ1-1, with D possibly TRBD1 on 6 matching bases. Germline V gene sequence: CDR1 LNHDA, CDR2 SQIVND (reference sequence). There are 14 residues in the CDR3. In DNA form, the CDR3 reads TGTGCCAGTAGTACGACAGGTGGGAACGCTGAAGCTTTCTTT. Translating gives CASSTTGGNAEAFF.

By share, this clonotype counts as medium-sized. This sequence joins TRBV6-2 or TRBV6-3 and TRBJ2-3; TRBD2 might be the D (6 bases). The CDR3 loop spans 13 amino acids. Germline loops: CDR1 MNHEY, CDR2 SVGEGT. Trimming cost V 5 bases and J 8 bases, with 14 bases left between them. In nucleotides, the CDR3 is TGTGCCAGCAGTCCAGTTATGGGGGGTACGCAGTATTTT. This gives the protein CASSPVMGGTQYF.

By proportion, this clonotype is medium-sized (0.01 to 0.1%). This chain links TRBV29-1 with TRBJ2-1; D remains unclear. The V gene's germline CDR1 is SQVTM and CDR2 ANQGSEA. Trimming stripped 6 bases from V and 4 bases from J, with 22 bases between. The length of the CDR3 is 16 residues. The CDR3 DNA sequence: TGCAGCGTCCCGCTTCGGAGCCCCTTGAGTTACAATGAGCAGTTCTTC. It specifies CSVPLRSPLSYNEQFF.

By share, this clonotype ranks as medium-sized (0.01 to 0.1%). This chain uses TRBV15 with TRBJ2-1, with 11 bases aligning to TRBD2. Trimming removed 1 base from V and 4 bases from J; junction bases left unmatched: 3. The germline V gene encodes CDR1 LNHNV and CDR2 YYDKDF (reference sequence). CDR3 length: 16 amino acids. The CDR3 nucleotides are TGTGCCACCAGCAGAGGCGGGACTAGCGGATACAATGAGCAGTTCTTC. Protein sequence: CATSRGGTSGYNEQFF.

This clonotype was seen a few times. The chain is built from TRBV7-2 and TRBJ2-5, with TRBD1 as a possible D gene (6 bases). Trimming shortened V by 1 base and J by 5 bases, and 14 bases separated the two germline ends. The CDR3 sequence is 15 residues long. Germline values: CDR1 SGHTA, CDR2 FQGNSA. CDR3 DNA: TGTGCCAGCAGCTTAGGGCGGACAGCCGCGGAGACCCAGTACTTC. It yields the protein CASSLGRTAAETQYF.